The 9 T cell receptor beta chains below come from one sample, sequenced in a study of blood T cell repertoires in COVID-19. Profiling relied on immunoSEQ multiplex PCR, and the TCRdb table lists in-frame clones only, not all of them. The table has 150,000 to 200,000 clones, 78% seen once. The sequenced sample was PBMCs or T cells enriched from blood (not recorded which). Receptor source: a woman aged 45-65 years who had recovered from COVID-19.

The V and J genes are TRBV28 and TRBJ1-6; 7 bases align to TRBD1. The trim removed 5 bases at V and 0 bases at J, leaving 10 bases unmatched. This CDR3 spans 18 amino acids. Germline CDR1 MDHEN, CDR2 SYDVKM. In DNA, the CDR3 is TGTGCCAGCAGTCTCCTGGCAGGGGGGAGCTCCTATAATTCACCCCTCCACTTT. It is translated as CASSLLAGGSSYNSPLHF.

V usage is TRBV6-2 or TRBV6-3 and J usage is TRBJ1-2, with 8 bases aligning to TRBD1. CDR3 length equals 13 residues. Germline V gene sequence: CDR1 MNHEY, CDR2 SVGEGT. The ends lost 4 bases at V and 7 bases at J; junction bases unmatched: 5. DNA for the CDR3: TGTGCCAGCAGTTCGCAGGGGGCCAGTGGCTACACCTTC. It codes for CASSSQGASGYTF.

This chain joins TRBV24-1 and TRBJ1-1, with D possibly TRBD1 on 6 matching bases. Germline CDR1 KGHDR, CDR2 SFDVKD. Trimming left V 5 bases short and J 10 bases short, with 16 bases between. The CDR3 is 13 residues long. Here the CDR3 DNA reads TGTGCCACCAGTGGGCAACAGGGTTATGGAGCTTTCTTT. This sequence encodes CATSGQQGYGAFF.

This clone came up once. The chain uses TRBV5-1 and TRBJ2-5; D gene unclear. The germline V gene has CDR1 SGHRS and CDR2 YFSETQ. V shed 2 bases and J shed 4 bases, with 12 bases lying between them. This CDR3 has 14 residues. CDR3 residues: CASSFGASPETQYF. The CDR3 DNA sequence: TGCGCCAGCAGCTTCGGAGCCTCCCCAGAGACCCAGTACTTC. Combining the CDR3 with reference TRBV5-1 and TRBJ2-5 gives the whole variable domain KAGVTQTPRYLIKTRGQQVTLSCSPISGHRSVSWYQQTPGQGLQFLFEYFSETQRNKGNFPGRFSGRQFSNSRSEMNVSTLELGDSALYLCASSFGASPETQYFGPGTRLLVL.

This clone came up a few times. V usage is TRBV5-1 and J usage is TRBJ2-2; D is possibly TRBD1 (5 bases). CDR3 length equals 14 residues. Germline V gene lookup returns CDR1 SGHRS and CDR2 YFSETQ. Between the trimmed V and J ends, which lost 0 bases and 5 bases, there was a span of 8 bases. CDR3 loop: CASSLGGLTGELFF. CDR3 nucleotides: TGCGCCAGCAGCTTGGGGGGCCTGACCGGGGAGCTGTTTTTT.

The chain couples TRBV18 to TRBJ1-2, with D unclear. The CDR3 runs to 13 residues. Trimming removed 0 bases from V and 2 bases from J, with 4 bases in between. Looked up from germline, CDR1 is KGHSH and CDR2 is LQKENI. In DNA, the CDR3 is TGTGCCAGCTCACCACCGACAAACTATGGCTACACCTTC. Its translation is CASSPPTNYGYTF. Full variable domain (missing parts from reference TRBV18 and TRBJ1-2): NAGVMQNPRHLVRRRGQEARLRCSPMKGHSHVYWYRQLPEEGLKFMVYLQKENIIDESGMPKERFSAEFPKEGPSILRIQQVVRGDSAAYFCASSPPTNYGYTFGSGTRLTVV.

The CDR3 DNA sequence: TGTGCCAGCAGCGTGAAACCGGAACTAGCGGGAGGGCCTAACATGGGGGCAGATACGCAGTATTTT. This gives the protein CASSVKPELAGGPNMGADTQYF. The chain recombines TRBV12-1 with TRBJ2-3; the table's D call, TRBD2, was not checked against the DNA. TRBV12-1 is noted as a pseudogene. The CDR3 is made up of 22 amino acids.

V is TRBV30 and J is TRBJ2-7; D uncertain. This CDR3 is built from 12 residues. From germline, CDR1 is GTSNPN and CDR2 SVGIG (reference sequence). The V end lost 1 base, the J end lost 2 bases, and 6 bases lay between the germline ends. CDR3 sequence: CAWSDRAYEQYF. The CDR3 coding sequence is TGTGCCTGGAGTGACAGAGCCTACGAGCAGTACTTC.

V and J are TRBV5-1 and TRBJ2-3, with 7 positions matching TRBD2. Losses at the gene ends were 4 bases for V and 2 bases for J; bases not matched to a gene: 4. This CDR3 region has 14 residues. Germline V CDR1 and CDR2: SGHRS, YFSETQ. CDR3: CASSHGTITDTQYF. The CDR3 DNA follows: TGCGCCAGCAGCCACGGGACTATCACAGATACGCAGTATTTT.